The 10 T cell receptor beta chains reported below all come from one sample, sequenced in a study of CD8+CD57+ T cells in acquired aplastic anemia. Both TCR beta VDJ combination and CDR3 sequence profiling were carried out. Genomic DNA was the template for this profiling. Using its own MiXCR run on the reads, TCRdb lists one record per CDR3 protein. The table shows 400,000 to 450,000 distinct CDR3 sequences, with 55% to 70% occurring only once. What was sequenced was sorted CD4+, CD8+, or CD8+CD57+ T cells (not recorded which) from PBMCs. These TCRs come from a human donor in good health, serving as a control.

Of note for this clonotype: A read error is likely, as this CDR3 ends without the conserved phenylalanine or tryptophan. The DNA is left out, because the CDR3 cannot be placed on it with certainty; the CDR3 is given as TCRdb lists it. V and J are TRBV7-3 and TRBJ2-5; TRBD1 is taken as the D call from the table, unchecked against the DNA. Both ends counted, the CDR3 spans 13 residues. From germline, CDR1 is SGHTA and CDR2 FQGTGA. The CDR3 is CASSLRGESSEQY.

The chain carries TRBV9 and TRBJ1-6; TRBD1 is a possible D gene (5 bases). Germline loops: CDR1 SGDLS, CDR2 YYNGEE. V gave up 2 bases and J gave up 14 bases, with 20 bases separating them. CDR3 size: 15 residues. The CDR3 protein is CASSVSGTGRETLHF. In DNA form, the CDR3 reads TGTGCCAGCAGCGTTTCCGGGACCGGACGAGAGACCCTCCACTTT.

Worth noting for this clonotype: It may be a read error: a sequence one base away is much more abundant. The chain is built from TRBV7-9 and TRBJ1-3; TRBD1 might be the D (5 bases). Germline V CDR1 and CDR2: SEHNR, FQNEAQ (reference sequence). This CDR3 has 16 amino acids. The CDR3 loop reads CASSPRTSLSGNTVYF. DNA for the CDR3: TGTGCCAGCAGCCCCAGGACAAGCCTCTCTGGAAACACCGTATATTTT.

To note about this clonotype: Given a much more abundant clone one base away, this may be a read error. This rearrangement joins TRBV5-1 to TRBJ2-7, with D possibly TRBD2 on 6 matching bases. Germline loops: CDR1 SGHRS, CDR2 YFSETQ. The V end was cut by 7 bases, the J end by 7 bases, with 24 bases between. The CDR3 length is 15 residues. CDR3 protein: CASGIKAGYNNEQYF. The CDR3 DNA follows: TGCGCCAGCGGTATAAAGGCGGGGTATAACAATGAGCAGTACTTC. Filled out from reference TRBV5-1 and TRBJ2-7, the complete variable domain reads KAGVTQTPRYLIKTRGQQVTLSCSPISGHRSVSWYQQTPGQGLQFLFEYFSETQRNKGNFPGRFSGRQFSNSRSEMNVSTLELGDSALYLCASGIKAGYNNEQYFGPGTRLTVT.

With respect to this clonotype: One end of the junction is discordant with germline, which a read error may explain. The V gene is TRBV29-1, the J gene TRBJ2-7; 7 positions match TRBD2. The CDR3 length is 14 residues. Germline V gene lookup returns CDR1 SQVTM and CDR2 ANQGSEA. The CDR3 spells CSARTETSSYEQHF. The CDR3 bases are TGCAGTGCTAGGACCGAGACTAGCTCCTACGAGCAGCACTTC.

For this clonotype: Just one base apart from a much larger clone, this may be a read error. This sequence joins TRBV12-5 and TRBJ2-7, with D perhaps matching TRBD2 (7 bases). The CDR3 spans 14 residues. Looked up from germline, CDR1 is LGHNT and CDR2 is FRNRAP. The V end lost 7 bases, the J end lost 2 bases, and 15 bases lay between the germline ends. The chain's CDR3 is CASARGGSPYEQYF. The CDR3 DNA is TGTGCTAGTGCGAGGGGGGGGAGCCCCTACGAGCAGTACTTC.

The table lists this clonotype with a count of one. This could be a read error, since a much larger clone is one nucleotide away. V is TRBV7-9 and J is TRBJ2-2; TRBD1 is a possible D gene (6 bases). CDR1 is SEHNR and CDR2 is FQNEAQ in the germline V gene (reference sequence). CDR3 length equals 17 residues. Here the CDR3 DNA reads TGTGCCAGCAGCCAAGATCCTCAGGGGCCGGTAACCGGGGAGCTGTCTTTT. Its translation is CASSQDPQGPVTGELSF.

This clonotype was counted at least ten times. This chain joins TRBV9 and TRBJ2-5; D is uncertain. V shed 4 bases and J shed 5 bases, with 12 bases lying between them. The germline V gene encodes CDR1 SGDLS and CDR2 YYNGEE. The CDR3 runs 13 residues. The CDR3 bases are TGTGCCAGCAGCTTCTTGACCGGGGAGACCCAGTACTTC. Translating it yields CASSFLTGETQYF.

A note on this clonotype: One junction end does not reproduce the germline sequence, and a read error may be involved. V usage is TRBV9 and J usage is TRBJ1-5; D is perhaps TRBD1 (5 bases). CDR3 size: 15 residues. The germline CDR1 and CDR2 sequences are SGDLS and YYNGEE. This chain's CDR3 is CASSVPGSGVQPQHF. CDR3 sequence (DNA): TGTGCCAGTAGCGTCCCAGGGAGCGGGGTTCAGCCCCAGCATTTT. The whole variable domain, filled in from reference TRBV9 and TRBJ1-5, reads DSGVTQTPKHLITATGQRVTLRCSPRSGDLSVYWYQQSLDQGLQFLIQYYNGEERAKGNILERFSAQQFPDLHSELNLSSLELGDSALYFCASSVPGSGVQPQHFGDGTRLSIL.

Details on this clonotype: A read error may produce the germline difference seen at one junction end. The chain has TRBV7-3 and TRBJ1-2, with D perhaps TRBD1 (5 bases). CDR3 size: 13 residues. Germline values: CDR1 SGHTA, CDR2 FQGTGA. The CDR3 loop reads CASSLGYGEDTSF. CDR3 DNA: TGTGCCAGCAGCTTAGGTTATGGCGAGGACACCAGCTTC. The entire variable domain, with the rest obtained from reference TRBV7-3 and TRBJ1-2, is as follows: GAGVSQTPSNKVTEKGKYVELRCDPISGHTALYWYRQSLGQGPEFLIYFQGTGAADDSGLPNDRFFAVRPEGSVSTLKIQRTERGDSAVYLCASSLGYGEDTSFGSGTRLTVV.